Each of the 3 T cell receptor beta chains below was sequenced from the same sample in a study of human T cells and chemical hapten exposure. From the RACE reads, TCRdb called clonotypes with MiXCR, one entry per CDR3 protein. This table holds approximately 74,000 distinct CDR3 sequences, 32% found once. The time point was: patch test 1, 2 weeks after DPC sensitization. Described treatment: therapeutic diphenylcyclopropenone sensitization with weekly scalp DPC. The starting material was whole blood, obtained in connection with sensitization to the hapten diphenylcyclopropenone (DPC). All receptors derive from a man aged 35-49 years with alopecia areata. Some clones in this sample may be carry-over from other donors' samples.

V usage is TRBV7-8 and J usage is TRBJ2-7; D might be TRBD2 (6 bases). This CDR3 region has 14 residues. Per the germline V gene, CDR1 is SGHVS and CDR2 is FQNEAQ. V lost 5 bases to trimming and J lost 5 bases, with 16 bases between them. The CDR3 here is CASSPQTRNHEQYF. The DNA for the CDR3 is TGTGCCAGCAGCCCTCAGACTAGAAACCACGAGCAGTACTTC.

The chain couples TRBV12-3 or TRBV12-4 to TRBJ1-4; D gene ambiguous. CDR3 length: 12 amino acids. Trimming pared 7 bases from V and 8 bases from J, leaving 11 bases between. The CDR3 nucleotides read TGTGCCAGCACATCAAGGGCGGAAAAACTGTTTTTT. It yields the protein CASTSRAEKLFF.

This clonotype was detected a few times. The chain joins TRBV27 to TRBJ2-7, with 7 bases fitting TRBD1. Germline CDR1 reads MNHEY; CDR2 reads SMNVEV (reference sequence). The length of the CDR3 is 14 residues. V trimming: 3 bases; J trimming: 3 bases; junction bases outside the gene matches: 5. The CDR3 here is CASSLGDSRYEQYF. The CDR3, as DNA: TGTGCCAGCAGTTTGGGGGACAGCCGCTACGAGCAGTACTTC.